This TCR beta chain was captured by sequencing in a study of T cells after yellow fever vaccination. CDR1 is SGHTA, CDR2 FQGNSA, per germline. With 7 bases clipped from V and 9 bases from J, the junction kept 7 bases outside the gene matches. The length of the CDR3 is 14 residues. TCRdb re-derived calls from the 5' RACE reads in MiXCR, one entry per CDR3 protein. The sample lists some 400,000 distinct CDR3 sequences; around a sixth were seen once. The chain uses TRBV7-2 and TRBJ2-1; 12 nucleotides match TRBD2. Specimen: PBMCs, collected before the yellow fever booster vaccination. The sequence was collected from a man aged 18 to 29 who received the YFV17D yellow fever vaccine. The CDR3: CASNPSGGDTEQFF. The CDR3 DNA reads TGTGCCAGCAACCCTAGCGGGGGGGATACTGAGCAGTTCTTC.